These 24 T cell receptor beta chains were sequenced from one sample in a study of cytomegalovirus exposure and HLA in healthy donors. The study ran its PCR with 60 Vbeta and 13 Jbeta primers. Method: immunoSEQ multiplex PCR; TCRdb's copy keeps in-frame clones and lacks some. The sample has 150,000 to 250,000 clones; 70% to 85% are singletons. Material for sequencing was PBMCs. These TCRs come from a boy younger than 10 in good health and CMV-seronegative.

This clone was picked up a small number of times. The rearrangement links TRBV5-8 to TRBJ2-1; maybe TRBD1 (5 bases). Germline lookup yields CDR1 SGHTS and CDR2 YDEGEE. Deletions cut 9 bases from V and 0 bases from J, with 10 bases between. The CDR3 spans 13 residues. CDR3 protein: CATRQSSYNEQFF. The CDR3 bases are TGTGCCACCAGACAGAGCTCCTACAATGAGCAGTTCTTC.

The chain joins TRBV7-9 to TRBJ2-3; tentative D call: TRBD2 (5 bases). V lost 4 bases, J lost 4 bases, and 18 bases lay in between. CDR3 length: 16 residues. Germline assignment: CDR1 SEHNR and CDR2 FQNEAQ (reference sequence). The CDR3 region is CASSSPLGLSADTQYF. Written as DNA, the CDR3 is TGTGCCAGCAGCTCTCCTTTGGGTCTTAGCGCAGATACGCAGTATTTT.

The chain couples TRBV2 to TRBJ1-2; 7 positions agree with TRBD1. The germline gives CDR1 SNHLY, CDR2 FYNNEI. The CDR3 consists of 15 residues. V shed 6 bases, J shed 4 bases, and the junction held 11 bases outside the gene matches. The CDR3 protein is CASSETGRLLYGYTF. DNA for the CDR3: TGTGCCAGCAGCGAGACAGGGAGGTTGCTCTATGGCTACACCTTC.

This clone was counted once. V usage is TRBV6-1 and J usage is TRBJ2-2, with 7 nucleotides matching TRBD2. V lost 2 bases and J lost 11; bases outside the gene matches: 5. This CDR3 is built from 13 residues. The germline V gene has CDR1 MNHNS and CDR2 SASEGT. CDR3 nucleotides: TGTGCCAGCAGTGAAATGGGGGGACTAGAGCTGTTTTTT. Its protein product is CASSEMGGLELFF.

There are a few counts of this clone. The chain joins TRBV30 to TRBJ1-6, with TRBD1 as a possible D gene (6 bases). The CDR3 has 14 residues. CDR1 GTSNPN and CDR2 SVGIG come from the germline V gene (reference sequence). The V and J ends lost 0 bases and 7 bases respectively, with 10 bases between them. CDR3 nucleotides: TGTGCCTGGAGTGTCCTCAGGGGAAATTCACCCCTCCACTTT. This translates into CAWSVLRGNSPLHF.

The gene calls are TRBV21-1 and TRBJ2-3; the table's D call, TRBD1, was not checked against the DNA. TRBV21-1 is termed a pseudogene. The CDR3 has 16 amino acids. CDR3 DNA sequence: TGTGCCAGCAGCATACCGGGACAGGGGATACCAGATACGCAGTATTTT. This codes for CASSIPGQGIPDTQYF.

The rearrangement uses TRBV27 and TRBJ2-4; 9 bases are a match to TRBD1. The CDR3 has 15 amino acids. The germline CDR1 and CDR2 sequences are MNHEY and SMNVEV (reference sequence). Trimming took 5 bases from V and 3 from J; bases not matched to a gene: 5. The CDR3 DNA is TGTGCCAGCAGTGCGGGACAGGGAGGCAAAAACATTCAGTACTTC. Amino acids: CASSAGQGGKNIQYF.

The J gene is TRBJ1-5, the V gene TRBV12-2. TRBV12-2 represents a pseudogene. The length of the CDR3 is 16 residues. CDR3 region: CASRSISPAFNQPQHF. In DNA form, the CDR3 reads TGTGCAAGTCGCTCCATTAGCCCCGCCTTCAATCAGCCCCAGCATTTT.

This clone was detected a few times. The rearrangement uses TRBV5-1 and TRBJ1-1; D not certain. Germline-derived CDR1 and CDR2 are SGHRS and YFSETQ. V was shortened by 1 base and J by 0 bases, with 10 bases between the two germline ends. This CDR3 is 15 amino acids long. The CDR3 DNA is TGCGCCAGCAGCTTGATTCCTGCTATGAACACTGAAGCTTTCTTT. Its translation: CASSLIPAMNTEAFF.

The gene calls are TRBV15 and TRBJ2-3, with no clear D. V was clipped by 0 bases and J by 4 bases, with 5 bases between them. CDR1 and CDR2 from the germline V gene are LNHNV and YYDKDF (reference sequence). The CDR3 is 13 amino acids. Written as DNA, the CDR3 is TGTGCCACCAGCAGAGATGCGGCAGATACGCAGTATTTT. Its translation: CATSRDAADTQYF.

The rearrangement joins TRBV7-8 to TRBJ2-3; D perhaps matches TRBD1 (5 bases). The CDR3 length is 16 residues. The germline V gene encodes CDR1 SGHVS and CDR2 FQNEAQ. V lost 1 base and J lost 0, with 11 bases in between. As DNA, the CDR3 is TGTGCCAGCAGCTTAGATGGGGCTGCGAGCACAGATACGCAGTATTTT. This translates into CASSLDGAASTDTQYF.

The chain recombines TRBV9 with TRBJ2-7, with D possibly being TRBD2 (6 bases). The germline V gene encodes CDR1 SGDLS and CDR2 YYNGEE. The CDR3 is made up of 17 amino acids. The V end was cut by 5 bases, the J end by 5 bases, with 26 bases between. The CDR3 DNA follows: TGTGCCAGCAGGGGGGGTGTTTCGGGGCAGGGCGTGAACGAGCAGTACTTC. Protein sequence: CASRGGVSGQGVNEQYF.

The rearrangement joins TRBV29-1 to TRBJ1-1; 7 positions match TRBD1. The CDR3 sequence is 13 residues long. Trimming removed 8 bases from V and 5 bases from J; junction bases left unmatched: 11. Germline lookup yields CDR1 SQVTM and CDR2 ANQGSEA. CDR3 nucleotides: TGCAGCTCGAGGACAGGCTCGGGGACTGAAGCTTTCTTT. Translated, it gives CSSRTGSGTEAFF.

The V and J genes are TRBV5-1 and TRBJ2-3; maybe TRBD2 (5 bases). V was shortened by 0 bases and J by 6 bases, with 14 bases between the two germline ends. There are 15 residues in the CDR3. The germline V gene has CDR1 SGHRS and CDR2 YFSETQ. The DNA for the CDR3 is TGCGCCAGCAGCTTGGAATTAGCGTTAGCTGATACGCAGTATTTT. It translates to CASSLELALADTQYF.

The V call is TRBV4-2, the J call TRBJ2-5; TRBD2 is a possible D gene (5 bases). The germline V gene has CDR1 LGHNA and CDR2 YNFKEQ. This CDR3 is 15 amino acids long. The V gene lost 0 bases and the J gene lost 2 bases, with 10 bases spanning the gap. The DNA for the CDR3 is TGTGCCAGCAGCCAAGATAAGAAGCGGCAAGAGACCCAGTACTTC. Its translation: CASSQDKKRQETQYF.

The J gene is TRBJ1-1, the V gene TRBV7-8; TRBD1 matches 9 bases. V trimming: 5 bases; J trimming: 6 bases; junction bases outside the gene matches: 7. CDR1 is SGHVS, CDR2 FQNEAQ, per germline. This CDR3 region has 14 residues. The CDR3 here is CASSPGQGRAEAFF. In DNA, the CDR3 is TGTGCCAGCAGCCCCGGACAGGGGAGGGCTGAAGCTTTCTTT.

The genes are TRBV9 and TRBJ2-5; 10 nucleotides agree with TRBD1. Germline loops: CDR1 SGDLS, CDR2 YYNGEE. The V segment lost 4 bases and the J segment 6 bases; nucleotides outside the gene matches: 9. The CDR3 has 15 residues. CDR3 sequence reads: CASSPRGDRGKTQYF. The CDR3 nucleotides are TGTGCCAGCAGCCCCCGTGGGGACAGGGGAAAGACCCAGTACTTC.

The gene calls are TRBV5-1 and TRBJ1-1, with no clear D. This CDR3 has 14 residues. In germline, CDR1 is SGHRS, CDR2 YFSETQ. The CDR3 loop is CASRRRDMNTEAFF. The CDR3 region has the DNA TGCGCAAGCCGAAGGCGCGACATGAACACTGAAGCTTTCTTT. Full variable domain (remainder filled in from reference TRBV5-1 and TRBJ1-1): KAGVTQTPRYLIKTRGQQVTLSCSPISGHRSVSWYQQTPGQGLQFLFEYFSETQRNKGNFPGRFSGRQFSNSRSEMNVSTLELGDSALYLCASRRRDMNTEAFFGQGTRLTVV.

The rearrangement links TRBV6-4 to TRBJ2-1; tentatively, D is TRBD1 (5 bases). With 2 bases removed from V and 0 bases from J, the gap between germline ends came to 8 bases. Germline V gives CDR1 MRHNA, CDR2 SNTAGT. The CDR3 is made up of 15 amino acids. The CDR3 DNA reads TGTGCCAGCAGTGACAGGGGAAGCTCCTACAATGAGCAGTTCTTC. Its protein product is CASSDRGSSYNEQFF.

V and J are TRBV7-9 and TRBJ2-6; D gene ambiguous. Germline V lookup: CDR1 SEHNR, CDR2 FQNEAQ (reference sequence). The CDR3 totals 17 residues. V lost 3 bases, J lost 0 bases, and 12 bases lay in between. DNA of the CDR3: TGTGCCAGCAGCTTGAGAGGCCGTGGCTCTGGGGCCAACGTCCTGACTTTC. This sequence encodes CASSLRGRGSGANVLTF.

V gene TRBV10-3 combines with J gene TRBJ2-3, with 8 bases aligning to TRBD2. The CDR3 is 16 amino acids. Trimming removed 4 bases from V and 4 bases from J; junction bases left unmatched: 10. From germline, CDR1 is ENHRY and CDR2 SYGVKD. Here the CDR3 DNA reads TGTGCCATCAGTGCGGGGGGGGGTTTCGTGGCAGATACGCAGTATTTT. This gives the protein CAISAGGGFVADTQYF.

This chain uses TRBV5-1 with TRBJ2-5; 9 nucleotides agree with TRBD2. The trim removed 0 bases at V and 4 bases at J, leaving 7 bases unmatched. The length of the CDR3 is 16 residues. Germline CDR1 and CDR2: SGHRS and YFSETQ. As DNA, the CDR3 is TGCGCCAGCAGCTTGGGAGGTAGCGGGGGACCAGAGACCCAGTACTTC. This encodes CASSLGGSGGPETQYF.

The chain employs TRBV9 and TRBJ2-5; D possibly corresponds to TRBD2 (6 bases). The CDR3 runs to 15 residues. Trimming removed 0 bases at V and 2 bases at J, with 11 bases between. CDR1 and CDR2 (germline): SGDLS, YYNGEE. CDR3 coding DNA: TGTGCCAGCAGCGTAGATATGGGGGGACAAGAGACCCAGTACTTC. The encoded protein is CASSVDMGGQETQYF.

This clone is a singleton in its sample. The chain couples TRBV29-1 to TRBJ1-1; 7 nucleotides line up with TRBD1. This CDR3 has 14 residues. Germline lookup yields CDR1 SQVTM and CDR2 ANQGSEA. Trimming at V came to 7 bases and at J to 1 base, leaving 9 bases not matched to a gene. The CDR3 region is CSARGREGNTEAFF. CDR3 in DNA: TGCAGCGCCAGGGGGAGAGAGGGGAACACTGAAGCTTTCTTT.